One sample yielded the 27 T cell receptor beta chains listed below, sequenced in a study of shared clonotypes between healthy human individuals. Sequencing used immunoSEQ multiplex PCR; TCRdb keeps in-frame clones, though not all of them. The sample contains roughly 2.2 million clones, under 95% of which appear only once. Sequenced sample: naive CD4+ T cells from PBMCs. Subset meaning: CD45RA+ positively selected. These receptor sequences come from a man in his late teens or twenties in good health. Some clones in this sample may be carry-over from other donors' samples.

This CDR3 reads CASSHEAGTEAFF. In DNA form, the CDR3 reads TGTGCCAGCAGCCATGAGGCGGGGACTGAAGCTTTCTTT. The rearrangement joins TRBV9 to TRBJ1-1; D remains unclear. Trimming shortened V by 4 bases and J by 5 bases, and 12 bases separated the two germline ends. The CDR3 extends over 13 amino acids. CDR1 and CDR2 from the germline V gene are SGDLS and YYNGEE.

On this clone: Other DNA sequences of this sample code for an identical CDR3. The chain employs TRBV7-3 and TRBJ1-1; 7 positions agree with TRBD1. The CDR3 spans 13 residues. Germline loops: CDR1 SGHTA, CDR2 FQGTGA. Trimming cost V 3 bases and J 3 bases; bases outside gene matches: 1. The CDR3 spells CASSLQGDTEAFF. The CDR3 nucleotides are TGTGCCAGCAGCTTGCAGGGGGACACTGAAGCTTTCTTT.

The genes are TRBV19 and TRBJ1-2; a weak D match, TRBD1 (5 bases). Trimming removed 5 bases at V and 4 bases at J, with 23 bases between. The CDR3 consists of 17 residues. Per the germline V gene, CDR1 is LNHDA and CDR2 is SQIVND (reference sequence). The CDR3 nucleotides read TGTGCCAGTAGTCGGGGTCTTGGGACTAGCCCCACCTATGGCTACACCTTC. Its protein product is CASSRGLGTSPTYGYTF. Full variable domain (outside the CDR3, taken from reference TRBV19 and TRBJ1-2): DGGITQSPKYLFRKEGQNVTLSCEQNLNHDAMYWYRQDPGQGLRLIYYSQIVNDFQKGDIAEGYSVSREKKESFPLTVTSAQKNPTAFYLCASSRGLGTSPTYGYTFGSGTRLTVV.

The V call is TRBV27, the J call TRBJ2-2, with 7 bases identical to TRBD1. Germline CDR1 and CDR2: MNHEY and SMNVEV (reference sequence). The CDR3 totals 17 residues. Trimming cost V 8 bases and J 1 base; bases outside gene matches: 13. CDR3 protein: CASLKLSYRGNTGELFF. The CDR3 region has the DNA TGTGCCAGCCTGAAACTAAGCTACAGGGGGAACACCGGGGAGCTGTTTTTT.

This clone was counted only a few times. The V gene is TRBV2, the J gene TRBJ1-1, with D unresolved. There are 12 residues in the CDR3. V lost 10 bases to trimming and J lost 2 bases, with 11 bases between them. CDR1 is SNHLY, CDR2 FYNNEI, per germline. This chain's CDR3 is CATKAINTEAFF. For the CDR3, the DNA is TGTGCCACCAAGGCAATAAACACTGAAGCTTTCTTT.

The V and J genes are TRBV2 and TRBJ2-4, with 9 bases lining up with TRBD1. Looked up from germline, CDR1 is SNHLY and CDR2 is FYNNEI. With V trimmed by 0 bases and J by 5 bases, 2 bases remained unmatched. The CDR3 totals 15 residues. The CDR3 is CASSEAGTGQNIQYF. In nucleotides, the CDR3 is TGTGCCAGCAGTGAAGCCGGGACAGGGCAAAACATTCAGTACTTC.

This chain joins TRBV7-9 and TRBJ2-2; TRBD1 matches 9 bases. J was trimmed by 3 bases and V by 3 bases; bases with no gene match: 11. The length of the CDR3 is 18 residues. The V gene's germline CDR1 is SEHNR and CDR2 FQNEAQ (reference sequence). The CDR3 nucleotides are TGTGCCAGCAGCTTGTTGGGACAGGGCGAGTTGGACACCGGGGAGCTGTTTTTT. It translates to CASSLLGQGELDTGELFF.

This clone is a singleton in its sample. The chain recombines TRBV5-4 with TRBJ2-7; 7 nucleotides line up with TRBD1. The CDR3 consists of 13 residues. The ends lost 4 bases at V and 3 bases at J; junction bases unmatched: 4. The germline CDR1 and CDR2 sequences are SGHNT and YYREEE (reference sequence). This chain's CDR3 is CASSINRGYEQYF. DNA of the CDR3: TGTGCCAGCAGCATAAACAGGGGCTACGAGCAGTACTTC.

The genes are TRBV18 and TRBJ2-5; D gene ambiguous. V lost 3 bases, J lost 3 bases, and 11 bases lay in between. The CDR3 has 14 residues. Germline loops: CDR1 KGHSH, CDR2 LQKENI. CDR3 in amino acids: CASSPFRPKETQYF. The DNA for the CDR3 is TGTGCCAGCTCACCCTTCAGGCCGAAAGAGACCCAGTACTTC. The full variable domain, completed using reference TRBV18 and TRBJ2-5, is NAGVMQNPRHLVRRRGQEARLRCSPMKGHSHVYWYRQLPEEGLKFMVYLQKENIIDESGMPKERFSAEFPKEGPSILRIQQVVRGDSAAYFCASSPFRPKETQYFGPGTRLLVL.

The CDR3 region is CASSSPTSGRAAFYNEQFF. CDR3 nucleotide sequence: TGTGCCAGCAGTTCCCCGACTAGCGGGAGGGCAGCTTTTTACAATGAGCAGTTCTTC. The chain uses TRBV27 and TRBJ2-1; TRBD2 agrees at 14 bases. The length of the CDR3 is 19 residues. The trim removed 4 bases at V and 4 bases at J, leaving 12 bases unmatched. Per the germline V gene, CDR1 is MNHEY and CDR2 is SMNVEV (reference sequence).

This clone occurred once. The chain is built from TRBV13 and TRBJ2-7; TRBD1 matches 7 bases. The V segment lost 0 bases and the J segment 4 bases; nucleotides outside the gene matches: 18. Germline assignment: CDR1 PRHDT and CDR2 FYEKMQ (reference sequence). The CDR3 length is 19 residues. This CDR3 reads CASSLGLGRQGSRGYEQYF. As DNA, the CDR3 is TGTGCCAGCAGCTTAGGCCTAGGCCGACAGGGTAGTCGAGGTTACGAGCAGTACTTC.

This sequence joins TRBV23-1 and TRBJ2-5, with 9 bases that match TRBD1. TRBV23-1 belongs to the ORF category, with a function that is uncertain. V shed 2 bases and J 4 bases; nucleotides not matched to a gene: 2. The CDR3 totals 14 residues. As DNA, the CDR3 is TGCGCCAGCAGTCAAGTGACAGGGGGAGAGACCCAGTACTTC. It translates to CASSQVTGGETQYF.

The V call is TRBV7-8, the J call TRBJ2-1, with a tentative D call TRBD1 (5 bases). The germline V and J ends were trimmed by 1 base and 8 bases, with 12 bases remaining between them. Germline V lookup: CDR1 SGHVS, CDR2 FQNEAQ. The CDR3 loop spans 14 amino acids. The CDR3 coding sequence is TGTGCCAGCAGCTTAGTTAGGACAACCCATGAGCAGTTCTTC. It yields the protein CASSLVRTTHEQFF.

CDR3: CASSSFYQPQHF. The CDR3 coding sequence is TGTGCCAGCAGTTCGTTTTATCAGCCCCAGCATTTT. The V and J genes are TRBV28 and TRBJ1-5; no clear D gene. Germline CDR1 MDHEN, CDR2 SYDVKM. The CDR3 consists of 12 residues. V was clipped by 4 bases and J by 5 bases, with 6 bases between them.

In this sample, this clone turned up once. The sample carries other DNA sequences with the same CDR3. DNA of the CDR3: TGTGCCAGCAGTTTGGCGGGGGGCAGCTACGAGCAGTACTTC. This codes for CASSLAGGSYEQYF. The V call is TRBV28, the J call TRBJ2-7; 8 bases map to TRBD2. The trim removed 3 bases at V and 3 bases at J, leaving 4 bases unmatched. The CDR3 runs 14 residues. Per germline, CDR1 MDHEN and CDR2 SYDVKM.

The chain carries TRBV4-2 and TRBJ2-1, with a weak D call TRBD2 (5 bases). The CDR3 sequence is 14 residues long. With 0 bases removed from V and 5 bases from J, the gap between germline ends came to 8 bases. Germline assignment: CDR1 LGHNA and CDR2 YNFKEQ. The CDR3 loop reads CASSQDRRDNEQFF. CDR3 nucleotides: TGTGCCAGCAGCCAAGATAGGCGGGACAATGAGCAGTTCTTC.

This clone was found once. This rearrangement joins TRBV6-1 to TRBJ2-1; 7 bases are shared with TRBD2. The CDR3 has 15 amino acids. From germline, CDR1 is MNHNS and CDR2 SASEGT. With 6 bases clipped from V and 0 bases from J, the junction kept 5 bases outside the gene matches. For the CDR3, the DNA is TGTGCCAGCAGAGAGCGGGGAAGCTCCTACAATGAGCAGTTCTTC. It codes for CASRERGSSYNEQFF.

The CDR3 region has the DNA TGCGCCAGCAGCGGCCTTAGTTTGGGCACCGGGGAGCTGTTTTTT. Amino acids: CASSGLSLGTGELFF. The rearrangement links TRBV5-1 to TRBJ2-2; D gene unclear. CDR1 and CDR2 (germline): SGHRS, YFSETQ. This CDR3 spans 15 amino acids. Trimming stripped 4 bases from V and 4 bases from J, with 14 bases between.

This clone was recorded a few times. The CDR3 coding sequence is TGTGCCAGCAGCTTAGTGCCGAACACCGGGGAGCTGTTTTTT. This sequence encodes CASSLVPNTGELFF. The chain is built from TRBV7-9 and TRBJ2-2; D is ambiguous. This CDR3 is built from 14 residues. V was cut by 1 base and J by 0 bases, with 3 bases left in between. Germline V gene sequence: CDR1 SEHNR, CDR2 FQNEAQ (reference sequence).

The chain carries TRBV5-1 and TRBJ2-5; maybe TRBD2 (5 bases). Germline CDR1 and CDR2: SGHRS and YFSETQ. V lost 4 bases and J lost 5, with 18 bases in between. The length of the CDR3 is 15 residues. The CDR3 sequence: CASSRVGERGETQYF. The CDR3 DNA reads TGCGCCAGCAGCCGGGTGGGAGAGCGTGGGGAGACCCAGTACTTC.

The V gene is TRBV30, the J gene TRBJ1-4; D unclear. Gene TRBJ2-2 matches the end of the DNA better, so the J call may be wrong. In germline, CDR1 is GTSNPN, CDR2 SVGIG (reference sequence). The CDR3 is 11 amino acids. This CDR3 is CAWSVGEELFF. Written as DNA, the CDR3 is TGTGCCTGGAGTGTTGGGGAGGAGCTGTTTTTT.

The genes are TRBV15 and TRBJ1-5; D is possibly TRBD1 (5 bases). The CDR3 runs 13 residues. Trimming took 8 bases from V and 6 from J, leaving 14 bases between them. CDR1 LNHNV and CDR2 YYDKDF come from the germline V gene (reference sequence). The CDR3 here is CATGYGAGQPQHF. The CDR3 region has the DNA TGTGCCACCGGCTACGGGGCGGGTCAGCCCCAGCATTTT.

Concerning this clone itself: The same CDR3 also results from other DNA sequences found in this sample. This chain links TRBV9 with TRBJ1-5; 11 bases line up with TRBD1. The CDR3 has 14 amino acids. Germline values: CDR1 SGDLS, CDR2 YYNGEE. V trimming: 4 bases; J trimming: 6 bases; junction bases outside the gene matches: 3. DNA of the CDR3: TGTGCCAGCAGCCTTGGGACAGGGGGTCAGCCCCAGCATTTT. The encoded protein is CASSLGTGGQPQHF.

The chain joins TRBV11-1 to TRBJ2-1, with D possibly matching TRBD2 (5 bases). Germline V gene lookup returns CDR1 SGHAT and CDR2 FQDESV (reference sequence). The CDR3 length is 19 residues. V was pared by 8 bases and J by 6 bases, with 32 bases between. CDR3 sequence: CASGLSWGEPALPGNEQFF. For the CDR3, the DNA is TGTGCCAGCGGCCTCTCTTGGGGAGAGCCGGCGCTGCCGGGCAATGAGCAGTTCTTC.

V gene TRBV5-4 combines with J gene TRBJ1-1; 8 nucleotides agree with TRBD1. CDR3 length: 15 amino acids. Germline-derived CDR1 and CDR2 are SGHNT and YYREEE (reference sequence). Unmatched junction bases numbered 9, after V lost 4 bases and J lost 4 bases. The CDR3 DNA is TGTGCCAGCAGCCAGCAGGACAGGGTCGGCACTGAAGCTTTCTTT. This sequence encodes CASSQQDRVGTEAFF.

The rearrangement joins TRBV7-9 to TRBJ2-7; D is perhaps TRBD1 (6 bases). CDR1 SEHNR and CDR2 FQNEAQ come from the germline V gene (reference sequence). Trimming cost V 5 bases and J 2 bases, with 16 bases left between them. The CDR3 extends over 15 amino acids. The CDR3 reads CASSADRDKTYEQYF. In DNA form, the CDR3 reads TGTGCCAGCAGCGCTGACCGGGACAAAACCTACGAGCAGTACTTC.

The chain joins TRBV11-2 to TRBJ2-1; perhaps TRBD1 as D (6 bases). V lost 5 bases and J 5 bases, leaving 16 bases between the germline ends. There are 15 residues in the CDR3. Germline V lookup: CDR1 SGHAT, CDR2 FQNNGV. Written as DNA, the CDR3 is TGTGCCAGCAGCCGCAGGGGAACGGAAGACAATGAGCAGTTCTTC. Encoded protein: CASSRRGTEDNEQFF.